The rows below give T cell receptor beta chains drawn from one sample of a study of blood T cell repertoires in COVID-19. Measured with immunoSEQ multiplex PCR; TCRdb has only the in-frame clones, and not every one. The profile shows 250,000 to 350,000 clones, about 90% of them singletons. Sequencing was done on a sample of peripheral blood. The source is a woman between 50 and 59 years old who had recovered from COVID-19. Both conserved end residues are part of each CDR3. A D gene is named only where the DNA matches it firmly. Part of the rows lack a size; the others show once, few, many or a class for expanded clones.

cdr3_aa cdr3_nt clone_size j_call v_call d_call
CASSLYGTGNTIYF TGTGCCAGCAGCTTGTACGGGACTGGAAACACCATATATTTT . TRBJ1-3 TRBV5-6 .
CAISEPPAGAEGYTF TGTGCCATCAGTGAGCCGCCGGCAGGGGCGGAGGGCTACACCTTC . TRBJ1-2 TRBV10-3 .
CASSQTRGGLEQYF TGTGCCAGCAGCCAAACTAGAGGAGGCTTGGAGCAGTACTTC . TRBJ2-7 TRBV3-1/TRBV3-2 .
CASRPIRTSGGRYEQFF TGTGCCAGCAGACCAATCCGGACTAGCGGTGGTAGGTATGAGCAGTTCTTC . TRBJ2-1 TRBV11-2 TRBD2
CASSLRTVNSPLHF TGTGCCAGCAGTTTAAGGACAGTTAATTCACCCCTCCACTTT few TRBJ1-6 TRBV28 .
CASSQSRTDTQYF TGCGCCAGCAGCCAGTCTAGGACAGATACGCAGTATTTT . TRBJ2-3 TRBV4-1 .
CASSQESLAGRTDTQYF TGCGCCAGCAGCCAAGAGAGCCTAGCGGGCCGCACAGATACGCAGTATTTT few TRBJ2-3 TRBV4-1 TRBD2
CASSYGRRDTQYF TGTGCCAGCAGTTACGGGAGGCGGGATACGCAGTATTTT . TRBJ2-3 TRBV6-5 .
CASSPGQPSSYNEQFF TGTGCCAGCTCCCCGGGACAACCGAGCTCCTACAATGAGCAGTTCTTC . TRBJ2-1 TRBV18 .
CASSRQGRTGELFF TGTGCCAGCAGCCGACAGGGTCGGACCGGGGAGCTGTTTTTT . TRBJ2-2 TRBV7-8 TRBD1
CAWSRRGTVTGELFF TGTGCCTGGAGTCGCCGGGGGACGGTCACCGGGGAGCTGTTTTTT . TRBJ2-2 TRBV30 .
CASSLVAGGNQPQHF TGTGCCAGCAGCTTAGTGGCGGGGGGCAATCAGCCCCAGCATTTT . TRBJ1-5 TRBV11-2 .
CASSSGRANEKLFF TGTGCCAGCAGTTCGGGCAGGGCTAATGAAAAACTGTTTTTT once TRBJ1-4 TRBV28 .
CASSLEVGPTDTQYF TGTGCCAGCAGCTTGGAGGTCGGGCCCACAGATACGCAGTATTTT few TRBJ2-3 TRBV6-4 .
CASSSPGTEAFF TGTGCCAGCAGTTCACCGGGCACTGAAGCTTTCTTT once TRBJ1-1 TRBV6-5 .
CASSSGRTSRSTDTQYF TGTGCCAGCAGTTCCGGCCGGACTAGCAGAAGCACAGATACGCAGTATTTT . TRBJ2-3 TRBV27 TRBD2
CASSQGRAGGEQFF TGTGCCAGCAGCCAAGGCAGGGCCGGGGGTGAGCAGTTCTTC . TRBJ2-1 TRBV3-1/TRBV3-2 .
CASSLTLLADYEQYF TGTGCCAGCAGTTTAACCCTACTAGCGGATTACGAGCAGTACTTC . TRBJ2-7 TRBV27 TRBD2
CASSTLPQGVSNQPQHF TGTGCCAGTAGTACCTTACCACAGGGCGTAAGCAATCAGCCCCAGCATTTT . TRBJ1-5 TRBV19 .
CASSQTTPSGLSYEQYF TGTGCCAGCAGCCAAACCACCCCCAGCGGGCTTTCCTACGAGCAGTACTTC once TRBJ2-7 TRBV14 .
CASKTANTGELFF TGTGCCAGTAAGACAGCGAACACCGGGGAGCTGTTTTTT . TRBJ2-2 TRBV9 .
CASSLGGAGGFSYEQYF TGTGCCAGCAGCTTGGGGGGAGCAGGCGGATTTTCCTACGAGCAGTACTTC . TRBJ2-7 TRBV5-8 .
CASSWIPRGRLAGNTIYF TGTGCCAGCAGCTGGATTCCCAGGGGGCGACTGGCTGGAAACACCATATATTTT . TRBJ1-3 TRBV5-6 TRBD1
CAWGTVYGYTF TGTGCCTGGGGGACAGTCTATGGCTACACCTTC . TRBJ1-2 TRBV30 TRBD1
CASRRPGLAVHEQFF TGTGCCAGCAGAAGACCGGGACTAGCGGTCCATGAGCAGTTCTTC . TRBJ2-1 TRBV11-2 TRBD2
CASRGAGAAAGELFF TGTGCCAGCAGGGGAGCGGGGGCGGCGGCCGGGGAGCTGTTTTTT few TRBJ2-2 TRBV9 TRBD2
CASSAPLVVQPQHF TGTGCCAGTAGCGCACCTCTGGTAGTTCAGCCCCAGCATTTT few TRBJ1-5 TRBV19 .
CASSFFLRGNQPQHF TGTGCCAGCAGCTTCTTCCTCCGGGGGAATCAGCCCCAGCATTTT . TRBJ1-5 TRBV6-2/TRBV6-3 .
CASRGHKTFTYNEQFF TGTGCCAGCAGGGGACACAAGACTTTCACCTACAATGAGCAGTTCTTC . TRBJ2-1 TRBV7-9 .
CASSSGTISSYEQYF TGTGCCAGCAGTTCCGGGACTATCAGCTCCTACGAGCAGTACTTC . TRBJ2-7 TRBV28 TRBD2
CASSPGAGTEAFF TGCGCCAGCAGCCCAGGGGCGGGCACTGAAGCTTTCTTT few TRBJ1-1 TRBV10-1 .
CASKRQHNYGYTF TGTGCCAGCAAACGACAGCATAACTATGGCTACACCTTC . TRBJ1-2 TRBV28 .
CASRTWTASYGYTF TGTGCCAGCAGGACCTGGACAGCGTCCTATGGCTACACCTTC . TRBJ1-2 TRBV28 .
CASSLAGANNEQFF TGTGCCAGCAGCTTAGCGGGAGCCAACAATGAGCAGTTCTTC . TRBJ2-1 TRBV7-3 TRBD2
CATTEGQGLRYTF TGTGCCACTACCGAAGGACAGGGACTGCGCTACACCTTC . TRBJ1-2 TRBV19 TRBD1
CASSQVVQGAHGELFF TGCGCCAGCAGCCAAGTTGTCCAGGGGGCTCACGGGGAGCTGTTTTTT . TRBJ2-2 TRBV4-1 TRBD1
CASSPTREAGNTIYF TGTGCCAGCAGCCCCACCCGGGAAGCTGGAAACACCATATATTTT once TRBJ1-3 TRBV3-1/TRBV3-2 .
CASSPGQGVEAFF TGTGCCAGCTCACCAGGACAGGGGGTTGAAGCTTTCTTT few TRBJ1-1 TRBV18 TRBD1